This T cell receptor beta chain originates from a study of tumor-infiltrating lymphocytes in primary liver carcinoma (dated by TCRdb to the late 2010s). Regarding the complete study: The five patients, three men and two women aged 30 to 69 years, had hepatocellular carcinoma (four) or combined HCC and intrahepatic cholangiocarcinoma (one). TCRbeta repertoire sequencing covered about 35 specimens from 5 patients: approximately 25 tumor regions, 5 adjacent noncancerous liver tissues and 5 peripheral blood samples. The five patients had tumors staged T1-T3 N0M0, with maximum diameters ranging from about 4.2 to 10 cm. Each sample produced about 3.5 to 8 million productive TCRbeta reads, and read depth showed no significant difference between tissue types. TCRbeta repertoire sequencing, expression microarrays and whole-exome sequencing were combined in the study across five regions of each liver tumor, with adjacent normal tissue and blood also included. Reproducibility between technical replicate repertoires was high, with correlation coefficients above 0.98 and mean shared-clone rates roughly 0.87. Study-wide conclusions, independent of this receptor: Only five patients were included in the study, and the authors note that the findings should be validated in a larger study. Because sequencing covered only the TCR beta chain and unpaired alpha chains were not captured, true repertoire diversity is likely underestimated. Bulk unsorted samples precluded comparing CD4+ and CD8+ T cell repertoires. A significantly larger repertoire fraction was made up by the top 250 clones in tumors than in blood (p = 0.039). Repertoire overlap was higher between tumor regions (mean around 35%) than tumor-adjacent (approximately 17%) or tumor-blood (approximately 14%) pairs, consistent with antigen-driven expansion.

This clonotype was counted at least ten times. Its antigen has not been determined. Nothing much larger sits one base from this clone, and base qualities are not available. Without any cell sorting, total RNA and DNA were co-extracted from roughly 20-30 mg of bulk tissue using the AllPrep DNA/RNA mini kit. Four to six patients with histopathologically diagnosed primary liver carcinoma underwent surgical resection in China between 2015 and March 2016. At the time of sampling, the patients were treatment-naive and had chronic HBV infection. Each fresh piece of tumor and adjacent tissue was cut in two, with one half stored in RNAlater at -80 degrees C and the other half sent for histology. Deletion took 0 bases off V and 0 bases off J, with a span of 10 bases between the germline ends. Counted from cysteine to phenylalanine, this CDR3 has 16 amino acids. The read is trimmed to its CDR3 DNA, 48 bases read in frame from base 1. The germline V gene specifies SGHDT as CDR1 and YYEEEE as CDR2.

Starting from around 520 ng total RNA, TCRbeta-specific cDNA was produced by reverse transcription with a constant-region primer and ProtoScript II reverse transcriptase. Three nested multiplex PCR rounds, following a slightly modified ARM-PCR procedure, were used to build the TCRbeta libraries. The first two PCR rounds used multiplex TRBV1-TRBV30 forward primers with a Cbeta reverse primer, each for roughly 10 cycles. A final 25-cycle PCR with Deep VentR polymerase added sample barcodes and Illumina adapters. Before sequencing, amplicons between 200 and 500 bp were purified from gel using a QIAquick gel extraction kit. The TCRbeta amplicons were sequenced with 250-bp paired-end reads on an Illumina HiSeq 2500. The authors' analysis ran thus. Quality trimming of reads was performed with Trimmomatic v0.33, and paired reads were merged with FLASH v1.2.11 so that full CDR3 sequences could be recovered. V, D and J germline segments were assigned to the rearranged TCRbeta sequences using MiGEC v1.2.1b. Clonotype statistics and Shannon-Wiener diversity indices were computed with VDJtools v1.0.0. Except for diversity analysis, only the 250 most abundant clonotypes of each sample were used in subsequent analyses to reduce sampling bias. The raw public reads went through TCRdb reprocessing: fastp at Q25, MiXCR clone calling, in-frame beta chains kept. Under each unique CDR3 protein, matching rows form one entry showing the most common genes and DNA. TCRdb's processing, not the study's, gives the V and J calls here. Within this sample are fewer than 85,000 distinct CDR3 sequences, with under 75% of them counted one time only. Approximately 26% of the sample is taken by the ten largest.

The clonotype originates from a man aged 40-50 years with primary liver carcinoma and hepatitis B virus infection. The V and J genes are TRBV5-6 and TRBJ2-1, with a tentative D call of TRBD1 or TRBD2, each matching 5 bases. Sequencing was done on a sample of tumor-adjacent normal liver tissue. The CDR3 reads CASSLEAGSSYNEQFF. The nucleotide sequence is TGTGCCAGCAGCTTGGAGGCAGGGAGCTCCTACAATGAGCAGTTCTTC.